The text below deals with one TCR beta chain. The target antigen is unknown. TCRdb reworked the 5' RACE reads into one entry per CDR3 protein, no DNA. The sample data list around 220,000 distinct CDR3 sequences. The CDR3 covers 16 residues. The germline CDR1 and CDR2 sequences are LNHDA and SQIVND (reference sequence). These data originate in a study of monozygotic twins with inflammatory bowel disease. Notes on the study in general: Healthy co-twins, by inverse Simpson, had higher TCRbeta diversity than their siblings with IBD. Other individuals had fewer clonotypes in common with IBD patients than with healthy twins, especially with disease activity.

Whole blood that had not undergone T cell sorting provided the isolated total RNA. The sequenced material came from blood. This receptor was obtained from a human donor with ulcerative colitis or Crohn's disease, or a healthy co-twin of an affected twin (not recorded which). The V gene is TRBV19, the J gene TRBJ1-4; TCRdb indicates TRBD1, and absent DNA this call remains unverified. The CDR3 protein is CASSAGTGRSNEKLFF.